The next 12 T cell receptor beta chains were all read from a single sample in a study of blood T cell repertoires in COVID-19. Generated by immunoSEQ multiplex PCR, the TCRdb table keeps only in-frame clones and is missing some. Of about 170,000 clones listed, 88% are singletons. The sample comprised peripheral blood. The receptor source for this set is a man between 45 and 60 years old who had recovered from COVID-19.

V and J are TRBV7-2 and TRBJ1-6; perhaps TRBD1 as D (5 bases). V shed 5 bases and J shed 3 bases, with 8 bases lying between them. Germline values: CDR1 SGHTA, CDR2 FQGNSA. There are 14 residues in the CDR3. The CDR3 is CASSRGGYNSPLHF. DNA of the CDR3: TGTGCCAGCAGCCGGGGGGGCTATAATTCACCCCTCCACTTT.

This clone was detected only a few times. The V call is TRBV19, the J call TRBJ1-4; D possibly corresponds to TRBD1 (6 bases). The CDR3 has 16 residues. V gave up 5 bases and J gave up 5 bases, with 18 bases separating them. CDR1 is LNHDA and CDR2 is SQIVND in the germline V gene (reference sequence). CDR3 residues: CASSAEQGLENEKLFF. The DNA for the CDR3 is TGTGCCAGTAGTGCGGAACAGGGCCTGGAAAATGAAAAACTGTTTTTT.

The chain combines TRBV6-5 with TRBJ2-3; weak D call: TRBD2 (6 bases). CDR3 length equals 15 residues. Germline-derived CDR1 and CDR2 are MNHEY and SVGAGI. Trimming stripped 7 bases from V and 3 bases from J, with 17 bases between. CDR3 sequence: CASIRSGAPTDTQYF. CDR3 in DNA: TGTGCCAGCATAAGGTCGGGAGCCCCAACAGATACGCAGTATTTT.

The V gene is TRBV3-1 (or the pseudogene TRBV3-2), the J gene TRBJ2-5; a weak D match, TRBD1 (6 bases). V lost 1 base and J lost 3, with 12 bases in between. Germline CDR1 is LGHDT and CDR2 is YNNKEL (reference sequence). The CDR3 has 15 residues. CDR3 protein: CASSQVGGREETQYF. In DNA, the CDR3 is TGTGCCAGCAGCCAAGTAGGGGGACGGGAAGAGACCCAGTACTTC.

The gene calls are TRBV24-1 and TRBJ2-3, with 7 bases that match TRBD1. The J segment lost 1 base and the V segment lost 3 bases, leaving 3 bases of the junction unmatched. The CDR3 loop spans 15 amino acids. The germline V gene has CDR1 KGHDR and CDR2 SFDVKD. DNA for the CDR3: TGTGCCACCAGTGATAGGGGGACAGGCACAGATACGCAGTATTTT. Amino acids: CATSDRGTGTDTQYF.

The chain has TRBV6-5 and TRBJ1-2; D might be TRBD1 (5 bases). The germline V and J ends were trimmed by 8 bases and 4 bases, with 11 bases remaining between them. Per germline, CDR1 MNHEY and CDR2 SVGAGI. The CDR3 totals 12 residues. CDR3 loop: CASGRGGYGYTF. CDR3 DNA sequence: TGTGCCAGCGGAAGGGGTGGCTATGGCTACACCTTC.

The V gene is TRBV29-1, the J gene TRBJ1-4, with TRBD1 matching 7 bases. With 4 bases clipped from V and 7 bases from J, the junction kept 9 bases outside the gene matches. Germline CDR1 SQVTM, CDR2 ANQGSEA. The CDR3 length is 14 residues. Here the CDR3 reads CSVGVGGGVEKLFF. The CDR3 coding sequence is TGCAGCGTTGGAGTAGGGGGCGGAGTTGAAAAACTGTTTTTT.

The chain employs TRBV18 and TRBJ1-1, with 7 bases fitting TRBD1. The CDR3 spans 15 residues. In germline, CDR1 is KGHSH, CDR2 LQKENI. V lost 1 base, J lost 6 bases, and 8 bases stayed unmatched. The CDR3 here is CASSPLTGDVSEAFF. Here the CDR3 DNA reads TGTGCCAGCTCACCACTTACAGGGGATGTCTCTGAAGCTTTCTTT.

V usage is TRBV25-1 and J usage is TRBJ1-5; the D gene is possibly TRBD1 (5 bases). V lost 9 bases, J lost 2 bases, and 11 bases lay in between. The germline V gene encodes CDR1 MGHDK and CDR2 SYGVNS. This CDR3 contains 13 residues. The chain's CDR3 is CASTGVGNQPQHF. In DNA, the CDR3 is TGTGCCAGTACGGGGGTGGGCAATCAGCCCCAGCATTTT.

Only one count was recorded for this clone. The V gene is TRBV14, the J gene TRBJ2-1; no clear D gene. The germline V and J ends were trimmed by 0 bases and 10 bases, with 13 bases remaining between them. The length of the CDR3 is 14 residues. Germline V CDR1 and CDR2: SGHDN, FVKESK. Here the CDR3 reads CASSQESRRKEQFF. For the CDR3, the DNA is TGTGCCAGCAGCCAAGAATCGCGTCGTAAGGAGCAGTTCTTC.

V usage is TRBV5-3 and J usage is TRBJ2-3, with 12 nucleotides matching TRBD2. TRBV5-3 is an open reading frame, and its role is uncertain. J was trimmed by 2 bases and V by 3 bases; bases with no gene match: 4. The CDR3 loop spans 16 amino acids. The CDR3 is CARSWTSGTFTDTQYF. CDR3 bases: TGTGCCAGAAGCTGGACTAGCGGGACCTTCACAGATACGCAGTATTTT.

V usage is TRBV18 and J usage is TRBJ1-1; no clear D. The CDR3 spans 15 residues. Germline CDR1 reads KGHSH; CDR2 reads LQKENI. V lost 1 base and J 0 bases, leaving 9 bases between the germline ends. CDR3: CASSPLADLNTEAFF. CDR3 bases: TGTGCCAGCTCACCACTTGCGGATTTGAACACTGAAGCTTTCTTT. The whole variable domain, remainder taken from reference TRBV18 and TRBJ1-1, is NAGVMQNPRHLVRRRGQEARLRCSPMKGHSHVYWYRQLPEEGLKFMVYLQKENIIDESGMPKERFSAEFPKEGPSILRIQQVVRGDSAAYFCASSPLADLNTEAFFGQGTRLTVV.